Each of the 30 T cell receptor beta chains below was sequenced from the same sample in a study of cytomegalovirus exposure and HLA in healthy donors. Amplification used 60 Vbeta primers and 13 Jbeta primers. TCRdb's copy holds only in-frame clones and misses some; the assay was immunoSEQ multiplex PCR. There are hundreds of thousands of clones in the sample; roughly 83% occur only once, and under 0.85% lies in the top ten. Material: PBMCs. The receptors shown here come from a boy aged 2 to 9 in good health and CMV-seronegative.

The CDR3 DNA reads as TGTGCCAGCAGTGAAGCGCCTGGAACAGGCACTGAAGCTTTCTTT. Its protein product is CASSEAPGTGTEAFF. The chain is built from TRBV6-1 and TRBJ1-1, with D possibly matching TRBD1 (5 bases). The V end was cut by 0 bases, the J end by 4 bases, with 12 bases between. The CDR3 is 15 amino acids. Germline-derived CDR1 and CDR2 are MNHNS and SASEGT.

The table lists this clone with a count of one. Here the CDR3 reads CASSLAGGKNIQYF. The CDR3 nucleotides read TGTGCCAGCAGCTTAGCGGGAGGGAAAAACATTCAGTACTTC. The chain has TRBV7-2 and TRBJ2-4, with 7 nucleotides matching TRBD2. CDR1 and CDR2 (germline): SGHTA, FQGNSA. The CDR3 loop spans 14 amino acids. V shed 0 bases, J shed 4 bases, and the junction held 0 bases outside the gene matches.

This clone came up once. The rearrangement uses TRBV19 and TRBJ1-1; D is perhaps TRBD1 (6 bases). Trimming took 10 bases from V and 0 from J, leaving 12 bases between them. Germline V gene sequence: CDR1 LNHDA, CDR2 SQIVND (reference sequence). The CDR3 runs 13 residues. DNA for the CDR3: TGTGCCACTGGACAGCCCATGAACACTGAAGCTTTCTTT. Its protein product is CATGQPMNTEAFF.

The J gene is TRBJ2-1, the V gene TRBV18, with D possibly TRBD1 on 7 matching bases. The CDR3 consists of 17 residues. Germline CDR1 is KGHSH and CDR2 is LQKENI. Trimming shortened V by 4 bases and J by 14 bases, and 30 bases separated the two germline ends. The CDR3 loop reads CASSRSAGGTSWRMEFF. The CDR3 coding sequence is TGTGCCAGCTCACGATCTGCAGGGGGAACTAGCTGGAGAATGGAGTTCTTC. The full variable domain, its missing parts supplied by reference TRBV18 and TRBJ2-1, is NAGVMQNPRHLVRRRGQEARLRCSPMKGHSHVYWYRQLPEEGLKFMVYLQKENIIDESGMPKERFSAEFPKEGPSILRIQQVVRGDSAAYFCASSRSAGGTSWRMEFFGPGTRLTVL.

V and J are TRBV9 and TRBJ1-6, with 10 bases aligning to TRBD1. J was trimmed by 7 bases and V by 4 bases; bases with no gene match: 5. CDR1 SGDLS and CDR2 YYNGEE come from the germline V gene. CDR3 length equals 15 residues. CDR3: CASSPRTGGNSPLHF. The CDR3 region has the DNA TGTGCCAGCAGCCCCCGGACAGGGGGGAATTCACCCCTCCACTTT.

The rearrangement links TRBV6-5 to TRBJ1-1; possible D gene TRBD1, 6 bases. CDR3 size: 14 residues. Deletions cut 5 bases from V and 1 base from J, with 11 bases between. Germline V gene data show CDR1 as MNHEY and CDR2 as SVGAGI. This CDR3 reads CASSGLGQNTEAFF. The CDR3 bases are TGTGCCAGCAGTGGGTTGGGACAGAACACTGAAGCTTTCTTT.

V is TRBV4-2 and J is TRBJ2-2; 7 bases line up with TRBD2. The CDR3 consists of 17 residues. V lost 2 bases, J lost 7 bases, and 13 bases stayed unmatched. CDR1 and CDR2 from the germline V gene are LGHNA and YNFKEQ. Written as DNA, the CDR3 is TGTGCCAGCAGCCAATATGGAGCGGGAAGGGTCGGCGGGGAGCTGTTTTTT. Translating it yields CASSQYGAGRVGGELFF.

The chain carries TRBV30 and TRBJ1-1; D is undetermined. V shed 2 bases and J shed 8 bases, with 18 bases lying between them. The CDR3 has 14 amino acids. The germline CDR1 and CDR2 sequences are GTSNPN and SVGIG (reference sequence). The chain's CDR3 is CAWSPPPLVPEAFF. CDR3 sequence (DNA): TGTGCCTGGAGTCCCCCCCCACTCGTACCCGAAGCTTTCTTT.

This chain uses TRBV6-5 with TRBJ1-1, with D unclear. Germline assignment: CDR1 MNHEY and CDR2 SVGAGI. The CDR3 is made up of 12 amino acids. V was cut by 5 bases and J by 4 bases, with 8 bases left in between. The CDR3 reads CASSLDGTEAFF. CDR3 sequence (DNA): TGTGCCAGCAGTCTAGATGGCACTGAAGCTTTCTTT.

CDR3 bases: TGTGCCAGCAGTTGGAGCTCCTACGAGCAGTACTTC. This encodes CASSWSSYEQYF. The V gene is TRBV2, the J gene TRBJ2-7; D unclear. The germline V gene encodes CDR1 SNHLY and CDR2 FYNNEI. Trimming cost V 5 bases and J 0 bases, with 5 bases left between them. The CDR3 spans 12 residues.

The J gene is TRBJ2-1, the V gene TRBV11-2, with 9 bases identical to TRBD2. V was clipped by 8 bases and J by 9 bases; unmatched bases: 5. CDR3 length equals 12 residues. The germline CDR1 and CDR2 sequences are SGHAT and FQNNGV. The CDR3 bases are TGTGCCAGCGCCCGCGGGAGGGTTGAGCAGTTCTTC. Translated, it gives CASARGRVEQFF.

Notes on this clone: This CDR3 is also generated by other DNA sequences in the sample. The chain recombines TRBV9 with TRBJ2-1, with D tentatively TRBD2 (5 bases). The V end was cut by 0 bases, the J end by 7 bases, with 8 bases between. In germline, CDR1 is SGDLS, CDR2 YYNGEE. This CDR3 comprises 13 residues. The CDR3 reads CASSVGGGNEQFF. CDR3 bases: TGTGCCAGCAGCGTAGGAGGCGGGAATGAGCAGTTCTTC.

This clone was seen a single time. J is TRBJ2-1 and V is TRBV6-5, with TRBD1 matching over 10 bases. The CDR3 consists of 15 residues. The germline CDR1 and CDR2 sequences are MNHEY and SVGAGI. The J segment lost 3 bases and the V segment lost 5 bases, leaving 4 bases of the junction unmatched. This CDR3 reads CASSPRTGGYNEQFF. The CDR3, as DNA: TGTGCCAGCAGTCCCAGGACAGGGGGCTACAATGAGCAGTTCTTC.

V is TRBV6-5 and J is TRBJ1-2, with 11 positions matching TRBD1. J gave up 6 bases and V 5 bases, and 5 bases lay outside the gene matches. The germline V gene has CDR1 MNHEY and CDR2 SVGAGI. The length of the CDR3 is 14 residues. DNA for the CDR3: TGTGCCAGCAGTATCGGACAGGGGGCGAATGGCTACACCTTC. This codes for CASSIGQGANGYTF.

The chain has TRBV11-2 and TRBJ2-1, with 7 bases identical to TRBD2. This CDR3 comprises 16 residues. Germline V lookup: CDR1 SGHAT, CDR2 FQNNGV. The V segment lost 11 bases and the J segment 0 bases; nucleotides outside the gene matches: 13. The CDR3 DNA reads as TGTGCCTCTTTATCGCTAGCGGACCACTCCTACAATGAGCAGTTCTTC. Translation: CASLSLADHSYNEQFF.

The CDR3 protein is CASRDPGLATDTQYF. DNA for the CDR3: TGTGCCAGCAGGGATCCGGGACTAGCGACAGATACGCAGTATTTT. The chain links TRBV2 to TRBJ2-3; 10 bases line up with TRBD2. Germline V gene sequence: CDR1 SNHLY, CDR2 FYNNEI. V shed 6 bases, J shed 3 bases, and the junction held 6 bases outside the gene matches. This CDR3 region has 15 residues.

The chain uses TRBV5-1 and TRBJ2-2; a weak D match, TRBD1 (6 bases). Germline-derived CDR1 and CDR2 are SGHRS and YFSETQ. The CDR3 length is 16 residues. V was clipped by 2 bases and J by 3 bases, with 14 bases between them. DNA of the CDR3: TGCGCCAGCAGCTTTTTGCAGGGGCCGGACACCGGGGAGCTGTTTTTT. Amino acid sequence: CASSFLQGPDTGELFF.

This rearrangement joins TRBV29-1 to TRBJ2-1; TRBD2 agrees at 7 bases. J was trimmed by 8 bases and V by 0 bases; bases with no gene match: 19. The CDR3 covers 18 residues. Per germline, CDR1 SQVTM and CDR2 ANQGSEA. The CDR3 nucleotides are TGCAGCGTTGAAGAGTTTCGAGGTGCGGGGGATTGGCGTTATGAGCAGTTCTTC. This encodes CSVEEFRGAGDWRYEQFF.

V and J are TRBV7-2 and TRBJ2-1; D possibly corresponds to TRBD2 (6 bases). Trimming took off 5 bases at V and 2 bases at J, with 19 bases between the two ends. Germline V lookup: CDR1 SGHTA, CDR2 FQGNSA. There are 17 residues in the CDR3. CDR3 protein: CASSGHLATTTYNEQFF. The CDR3 nucleotides are TGTGCCAGCAGCGGACATCTAGCGACCACTACCTACAATGAGCAGTTCTTC.

The chain is built from TRBV7-9 and TRBJ2-2; 8 nucleotides align to TRBD2. The trim removed 7 bases at V and 9 bases at J, leaving 22 bases unmatched. Per germline, CDR1 SEHNR and CDR2 FQNEAQ (reference sequence). CDR3 size: 18 residues. The CDR3 spells CASKGLKRGLDLSRELFF. DNA of the CDR3: TGTGCCAGCAAAGGGCTAAAAAGGGGACTAGATCTGAGCCGGGAGCTGTTTTTT.

Worth noting for this clone: One end of the junction fails to match germline, which may point to a read error. The rearrangement links TRBV9 to TRBJ1-4, with D maybe TRBD1 (6 bases). Germline V CDR1 and CDR2: SGDLS, YYNGEE. This CDR3 has 14 residues. The CDR3 region has the DNA TGTGCCAGCAGCGTAGACAGGGTCGGCGAAAAACTGGTTTTT. Its translation is CASSVDRVGEKLVF.

This chain uses TRBV5-1 with TRBJ1-1; weak D call: TRBD1 (5 bases). In germline, CDR1 is SGHRS, CDR2 YFSETQ. Between the trimmed V and J ends, which lost 3 bases and 3 bases, there was a span of 15 bases. CDR3 length equals 15 residues. The CDR3 sequence is CASSSETGTYTEAFF. The CDR3 DNA reads TGCGCCAGCAGCTCAGAAACGGGGACTTACACTGAAGCTTTCTTT.

The gene calls are TRBV14 and TRBJ2-1, with D hard to call. Per germline, CDR1 SGHDN and CDR2 FVKESK. The CDR3 is made up of 11 amino acids. Trimming pared 0 bases from V and 12 bases from J, leaving 6 bases between. CDR3: CASSQDEVQFF. CDR3 nucleotide sequence: TGTGCCAGCAGCCAAGATGAGGTGCAGTTCTTC. Together with reference TRBV14 and TRBJ2-1, the CDR3 gives the full variable domain: EAGVTQFPSHSVIEKGQTVTLRCDPISGHDNLYWYRRVMGKEIKFLLHFVKESKQDESGMPNNRFLAERTGGTYSTLKVQPAELEDSGVYFCASSQDEVQFFGPGTRLTVL.

The chain employs TRBV13 and TRBJ2-3; D is undetermined. The germline gives CDR1 PRHDT, CDR2 FYEKMQ (reference sequence). The CDR3 runs to 13 residues. With 1 base removed from V and 10 bases from J, the gap between germline ends came to 12 bases. This CDR3 is CASSLETVEAQYF. DNA of the CDR3: TGTGCCAGCAGCTTAGAAACGGTAGAGGCGCAGTATTTT. Complete variable domain (other parts from reference TRBV13 and TRBJ2-3): AAGVIQSPRHLIKEKRETATLKCYPIPRHDTVYWYQQGPGQDPQFLISFYEKMQSDKGSIPDRFSAQQFSDYHSELNMSSLELGDSALYFCASSLETVEAQYFGPGTRLTVL.

V is TRBV6-1 and J is TRBJ2-7; maybe TRBD2 (6 bases). Germline loops: CDR1 MNHNS, CDR2 SASEGT. The CDR3 extends over 13 amino acids. Trimming stripped 2 bases from V and 6 bases from J, with 11 bases between. The DNA of the CDR3 is TGTGCCAGCAGTGAACCAGGGACTGGCGAGCAGTACTTC. Its protein is CASSEPGTGEQYF.

The gene calls are TRBV19 and TRBJ2-1; weak D call: TRBD1 (6 bases). The CDR3 has 15 residues. The V gene's germline CDR1 is LNHDA and CDR2 SQIVND (reference sequence). The V end was cut by 3 bases, the J end by 6 bases, with 15 bases between. The CDR3: CASSIEWQGFNEQFF. CDR3 nucleotide sequence: TGTGCCAGTAGTATCGAATGGCAGGGGTTCAATGAGCAGTTCTTC.

J is TRBJ1-2 and V is TRBV5-6, with D unclear. The CDR3 runs to 12 residues. CDR1 is SGHDT, CDR2 YYEEEE, per germline. V dropped 5 bases and J dropped 4 bases, with 9 bases sitting between them. Written as DNA, the CDR3 is TGTGCCAGCAGACGGGAGACCTATGGCTACACCTTC. Amino acid sequence: CASRRETYGYTF.

The rearrangement uses TRBV6-5 and TRBJ1-1; a weak D match, TRBD1 (6 bases). The CDR3 is made up of 15 amino acids. Trimming removed 2 bases at V and 4 bases at J, with 14 bases between. Germline loops: CDR1 MNHEY, CDR2 SVGAGI. CDR3 in amino acids: CASSYGEGGLTEAFF. As DNA, the CDR3 is TGTGCCAGCAGTTACGGGGAGGGGGGGCTCACTGAAGCTTTCTTT.

The V gene is TRBV14, the J gene TRBJ2-7, with TRBD2 identical over 7 bases. The germline V gene has CDR1 SGHDN and CDR2 FVKESK. This CDR3 region has 12 residues. J was trimmed by 10 bases and V by 1 base; bases with no gene match: 4. The CDR3 DNA is TGTGCCAGCAGCCAAGTAGGACTAGATCAGTACTTC. It translates to CASSQVGLDQYF.

This chain links TRBV18 with TRBJ1-4; TRBD1 matches at 7 bases. Germline V gives CDR1 KGHSH, CDR2 LQKENI. The CDR3 extends over 14 amino acids. With V trimmed by 5 bases and J by 3 bases, 3 bases remained unmatched. The CDR3 spells CASSSQGPNEKLFF. In DNA, the CDR3 is TGTGCCAGCTCATCACAGGGGCCTAATGAAAAACTGTTTTTT.